Included here is one T cell receptor (beta chain) sequence, with context. Antigen unknown. This entry belongs to a study of CD8+ T cells in alopecia areata. As for the study in general: A regimen of oral tofacitinib, 5 to 10 mg twice daily, was given to treated patients.

General observations from the study: Sequencing of scalp samples also includes resident alphabeta T cells from normal skin.

cDNA serving as the sequencing template came from extracted, reverse transcribed RNA. Assay: immunoSEQ multiplex PCR; the TCRdb copy retains only in-frame clones and omits some. The table shows 110,000 or so clones, with more than 30% occurring only once. V was shortened by 7 bases and J by 2 bases, with 12 bases between the two germline ends. Germline lookup yields CDR1 SGHTA and CDR2 FQGNSA. The CDR3 has 14 residues. The rearrangement joins TRBV7-2 to TRBJ1-5; D not resolved. The sequence derives from a human donor with alopecia areata. Sequencing was performed on CD4+ T cells sorted from blood. The CDR3 reads CASTSGRGNQPQHF. In nucleotides, the CDR3 is TGTGCCAGCACCTCGGGGAGGGGCAATCAGCCCCAGCATTTT.